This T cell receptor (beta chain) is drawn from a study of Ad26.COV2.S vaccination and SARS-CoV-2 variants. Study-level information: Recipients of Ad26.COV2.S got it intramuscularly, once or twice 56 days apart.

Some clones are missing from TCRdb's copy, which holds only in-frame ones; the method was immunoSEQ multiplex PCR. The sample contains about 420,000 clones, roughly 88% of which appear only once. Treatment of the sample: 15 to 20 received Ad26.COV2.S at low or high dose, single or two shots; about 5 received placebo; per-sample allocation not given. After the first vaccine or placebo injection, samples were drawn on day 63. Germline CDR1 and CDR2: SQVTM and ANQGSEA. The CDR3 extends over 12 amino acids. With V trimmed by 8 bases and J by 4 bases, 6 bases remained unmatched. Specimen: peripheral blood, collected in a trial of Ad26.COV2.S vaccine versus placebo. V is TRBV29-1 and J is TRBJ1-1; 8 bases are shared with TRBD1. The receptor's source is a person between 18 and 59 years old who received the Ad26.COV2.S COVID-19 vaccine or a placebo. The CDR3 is CSTDREGTEAFF. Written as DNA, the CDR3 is TGCAGCACGGACAGGGAAGGCACTGAAGCTTTCTTT.